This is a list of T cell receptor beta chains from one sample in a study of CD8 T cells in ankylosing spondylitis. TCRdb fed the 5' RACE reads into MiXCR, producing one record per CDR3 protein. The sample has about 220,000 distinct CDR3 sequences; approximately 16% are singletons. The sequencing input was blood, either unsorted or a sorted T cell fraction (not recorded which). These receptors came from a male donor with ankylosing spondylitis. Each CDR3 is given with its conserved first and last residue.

CASSYSGNEPQHF,TRBV6-5,TRBJ1-5
CSASPGQEASEQYF,TRBV20-1,TRBJ2-7
CASRQRELYEQYF,TRBV12-3/TRBV12-4,TRBJ2-7
CSVGGATDTQYF,TRBV29-1,TRBJ2-3
CSARHYEQGEEGGYTF,TRBV20-1,TRBJ1-2
CASELSSYEQYF,TRBV2,TRBJ2-7
CASSSSSGESYNEQFF,TRBV11-2,TRBJ2-1
CASSPGVRTEAFF,TRBV14,TRBJ1-1
CASSGGVSTHTQYF,TRBV9,TRBJ2-3
CASGLNAGLNTGELFF,TRBV12-5,TRBJ2-2
CASSLWTETYEQYF,TRBV28,TRBJ2-7
CASSSSGSAADTQYF,TRBV9,TRBJ2-3
CASSGGGRAETQYF,TRBV9,TRBJ2-5
CASSYSGDQQNEQFF,TRBV6-5,TRBJ2-1
CSACQGGLTYEQYF,TRBV20-1,TRBJ2-7
CAIADPGQGTQYF,TRBV10-3,TRBJ2-5
CASSVGVGSAYEQYF,TRBV9,TRBJ2-7
CASSLNPSFDIGELFF,TRBV7-7,TRBJ2-2
CASSLESAWEQYF,TRBV11-2,TRBJ2-7
CASSLAGARGPGIGGELFF,TRBV27,TRBJ2-2
CASSKEGIRSGGSETQYF,TRBV21-1,TRBJ2-5
CASSPPTSGSRNEQFF,TRBV4-1,TRBJ2-1
CASQGDRVTGEPYEQYF,TRBV28,TRBJ2-7
CASSQGQEGNTIYF,TRBV4-2,TRBJ1-3
CASSQTGTGYYGYTF,TRBV4-1,TRBJ1-2
CASSSPGTGLGTGELFF,TRBV27,TRBJ2-2
CASSSPGANVLTF,TRBV7-9,TRBJ2-6
CASSVAEGPKDTQYF,TRBV9,TRBJ2-3
CSVEWKLPPEETQYF,TRBV29-1,TRBJ2-5
CASSPPGQANTEAFF,TRBV9,TRBJ1-1
CASSYSLAGGSQETQYF,TRBV6-2/TRBV6-3,TRBJ2-5
CASSLGDRDKETQYF,TRBV5-5,TRBJ2-5
CASSPFLWDPRTNTEAFF,TRBV5-6,TRBJ1-1
CASTDLGGILYEQYF,TRBV11-2,TRBJ2-7
CASRPSYRGTTGELFF,TRBV7-9,TRBJ2-2
CASSLYPGNYEQFF,TRBV4-1,TRBJ2-1
CATSRGQGAGQPQHF,TRBV15,TRBJ1-5
CASSKEGRTGELETQYF,TRBV21-1,TRBJ2-5
CASSLEEGGGQNNEQFF,TRBV5-4,TRBJ2-1
CASSYSAWGDEQFF,TRBV6-2/TRBV6-3,TRBJ2-1
CSKAGTTVNEQFF,TRBV20-1,TRBJ2-1
CASSLVIRGPSYNEQFF,TRBV7-2,TRBJ2-1
CASSQARVAGPPSSYNEQFF,TRBV4-2,TRBJ2-1
CASSVGTDNTGELFF,TRBV9,TRBJ2-2
CASSHLTSGSQGWGNEQFF,TRBV4-3,TRBJ2-1
CAISEGWGNEAFF,TRBV10-3,TRBJ1-1
CATSRGMGEKLFF,TRBV24-1,TRBJ1-4
CASSKGETEAFF,TRBV21-1,TRBJ1-1
CASLHDGRGYHYSNQPQHF,TRBV6-1,TRBJ1-5
CASSSIVEFEYEQYF,TRBV7-9,TRBJ2-7
CASSPRTGTHEQYF,TRBV27,TRBJ2-7
CSARTLGGSYNEQFF,TRBV20-1,TRBJ2-1
CASSSSTGLAAYNEQFF,TRBV7-7,TRBJ2-1
CASSMRPGRLSEKLFF,TRBV19,TRBJ1-4
CASRPDSFYGYTF,TRBV12-3/TRBV12-4,TRBJ1-2
CASSPGITEQFF,TRBV7-9,TRBJ2-1
CASSQDSTGMSTEAFF,TRBV4-1,TRBJ1-1